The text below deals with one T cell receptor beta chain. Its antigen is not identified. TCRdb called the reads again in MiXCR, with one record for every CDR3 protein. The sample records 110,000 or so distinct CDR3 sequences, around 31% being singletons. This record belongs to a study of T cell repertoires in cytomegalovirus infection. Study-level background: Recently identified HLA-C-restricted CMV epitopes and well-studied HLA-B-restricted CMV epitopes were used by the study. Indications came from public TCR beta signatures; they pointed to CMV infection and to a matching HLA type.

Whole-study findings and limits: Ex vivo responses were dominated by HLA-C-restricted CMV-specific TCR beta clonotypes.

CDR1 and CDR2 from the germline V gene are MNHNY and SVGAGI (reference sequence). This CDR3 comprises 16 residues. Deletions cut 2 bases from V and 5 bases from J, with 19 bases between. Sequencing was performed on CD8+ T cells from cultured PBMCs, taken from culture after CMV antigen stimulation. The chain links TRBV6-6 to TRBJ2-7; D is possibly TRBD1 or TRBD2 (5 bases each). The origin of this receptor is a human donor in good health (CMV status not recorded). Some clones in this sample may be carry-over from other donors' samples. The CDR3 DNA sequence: TGTGCCAGCAGTTACGTTCGGGGTAGGGGTTTCCACGAGCAGTACTTC. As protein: CASSYVRGRGFHEQYF.